This entry lists 19 T cell receptor beta chains sequenced from one sample in a study of T cell repertoires in cytomegalovirus infection. Each CDR3 protein gets one entry after TCRdb re-called the reads with MiXCR. The sample contains more than 650,000 distinct CDR3 sequences, under 40% of which appear only once. Input material: PBMCs. These receptors all stem from a human donor in good health (CMV status not recorded). Some clones in this sample may be carry-over from other donors' samples.

This rearrangement joins TRBV2 to TRBJ1-6; 12 bases match TRBD1. This CDR3 spans 18 amino acids. Germline assignment: CDR1 SNHLY and CDR2 FYNNEI. Losses at the gene ends were 8 bases for V and 6 bases for J; bases not matched to a gene: 14. CDR3 loop: CASAGTGGTRGGNSPLHF. The CDR3 DNA sequence: TGTGCCAGCGCCGGGACAGGGGGCACCCGCGGGGGTAATTCACCCCTCCACTTT.

The chain carries TRBV28 and TRBJ2-7; no reliable D call. Germline-derived CDR1 and CDR2 are MDHEN and SYDVKM. CDR3 length equals 15 residues. Trimming left V 1 base short and J 4 bases short, with 14 bases between. The CDR3 nucleotides are TGTGCCAGCAGTTTATTGGGCAGGTCCGATTACGAGCAGTACTTC. Translation: CASSLLGRSDYEQYF.

V is TRBV29-1 and J is TRBJ2-5; D unresolved. V dropped 3 bases and J dropped 1 base, with 3 bases sitting between them. The CDR3 has 11 residues. The germline V gene has CDR1 SQVTM and CDR2 ANQGSEA. CDR3 protein: CSVDSQETQYF. The CDR3, as DNA: TGCAGCGTTGACAGCCAAGAGACCCAGTACTTC.

V usage is TRBV2 and J usage is TRBJ2-2, with unresolved D. The length of the CDR3 is 17 residues. CDR1 and CDR2 (germline): SNHLY, FYNNEI. V was trimmed by 0 bases and J by 2 bases, leaving 13 bases between them. CDR3 amino acids: CASSEANPGQNTGELFF. CDR3 bases: TGTGCCAGCAGTGAAGCGAATCCGGGTCAAAACACCGGGGAGCTGTTTTTT.

This rearrangement joins TRBV19 to TRBJ2-3; D call uncertain. Germline loops: CDR1 LNHDA, CDR2 SQIVND (reference sequence). This CDR3 spans 15 amino acids. V lost 6 bases to trimming and J lost 0 bases, with 13 bases between them. CDR3 nucleotide sequence: TGTGCCAGTAGGGGCAGTACCGCTAGCACAGATACGCAGTATTTT. This codes for CASRGSTASTDTQYF.

The genes are TRBV7-9 and TRBJ1-1; weak D call: TRBD1 (5 bases). Germline CDR1 reads SEHNR; CDR2 reads FQNEAQ (reference sequence). The CDR3 is 16 residues long. The V and J ends lost 6 bases and 3 bases respectively, with 20 bases between them. CDR3 loop: CASSRGDRGNYTEAFF. Here the CDR3 DNA reads TGTGCCAGCAGTCGGGGGGATCGAGGGAATTACACTGAAGCTTTCTTT.

This clonotype was detected many times. This chain links TRBV27 with TRBJ1-1; possible D gene TRBD1, 6 bases. V lost 6 bases and J 4 bases, leaving 12 bases between the germline ends. The germline gives CDR1 MNHEY, CDR2 SMNVEV (reference sequence). The CDR3 covers 13 residues. CDR3 sequence (DNA): TGTGCCAGCAGCCCTACAGGGACCACTGAAGCTTTCTTT. The encoded protein is CASSPTGTTEAFF.

The chain joins TRBV4-1 to TRBJ2-2; 8 bases match TRBD2. The CDR3 has 15 residues. Germline CDR1 and CDR2: MGHRA and YSYEKL. With V trimmed by 4 bases and J by 4 bases, 5 bases remained unmatched. The CDR3, as DNA: TGCGCCAGCAGCCCCTTCGGGGGGGTCACCGGGGAGCTGTTTTTT. Protein sequence: CASSPFGGVTGELFF.

The genes are TRBV9 and TRBJ2-5, with a weak D call TRBD2 (5 bases). The V and J ends lost 2 bases and 0 bases respectively, with 14 bases between them. The CDR3 covers 16 residues. CDR1 is SGDLS and CDR2 is YYNGEE in the germline V gene. CDR3 region: CASSVVDSPYQETQYF. The CDR3 DNA sequence: TGTGCCAGCAGCGTCGTGGACTCCCCGTACCAAGAGACCCAGTACTTC.

This clonotype was observed at least ten times. The CDR3 nucleotides are TGTGCCAGCAGTTTATCGGGTAGTAGGGAAGCCTCCTACAATGAGCAGTTCTTC. This encodes CASSLSGSREASYNEQFF. V and J are TRBV27 and TRBJ2-1; D is uncertain. Trimming pared 0 bases from V and 0 bases from J, leaving 15 bases between. Germline V lookup: CDR1 MNHEY, CDR2 SMNVEV (reference sequence). There are 18 residues in the CDR3.

This chain connects TRBV5-6 to TRBJ2-6; unclear D gene. V was trimmed by 2 bases and J by 4 bases, leaving 7 bases between them. Germline assignment: CDR1 SGHDT and CDR2 YYEEEE. The CDR3 extends over 14 amino acids. In nucleotides, the CDR3 is TGTGCCAGCAGCTTCATGGCGGGGGCCAACGTCCTGACTTTC. Amino acid sequence: CASSFMAGANVLTF.

This chain joins TRBV7-9 and TRBJ1-2; unclear D gene. This CDR3 has 12 residues. V was shortened by 2 bases and J by 8 bases, with 9 bases between the two germline ends. Germline values: CDR1 SEHNR, CDR2 FQNEAQ (reference sequence). The CDR3 reads CASSLYVGGYTF. In nucleotides, the CDR3 is TGTGCCAGCAGCTTATATGTAGGGGGCTACACCTTC.

The chain recombines TRBV2 with TRBJ2-1; 8 bases fit TRBD2. This CDR3 has 14 residues. Trimming removed 11 bases from V and 0 bases from J; junction bases left unmatched: 6. Germline-derived CDR1 and CDR2 are SNHLY and FYNNEI. The CDR3 region has the DNA TGTGCCGGCAACGCGGGGGGCTCCTACAATGAGCAGTTCTTC. Translating it yields CAGNAGGSYNEQFF.

This chain joins TRBV7-4 and TRBJ2-1; the D is unclear. Germline V gives CDR1 SGHVT, CDR2 SQSDAQ. The CDR3 runs 15 residues. With 3 bases removed from V and 0 bases from J, the gap between germline ends came to 9 bases. DNA of the CDR3: TGTGCCAGCAGCTTGTGGGCTAGCTCCTACAATGAGCAGTTCTTC. This gives the protein CASSLWASSYNEQFF. The full variable domain, completed using reference TRBV7-4 and TRBJ2-1, is GAGVSQSPRYKVAKRGRDVALRCDSISGHVTLYWYRQTLGQGSEVLTYSQSDAQRDKSGRPSGRFSAERPERSVSTLKIQRTEQGDSAVYLCASSLWASSYNEQFFGPGTRLTVL.

The chain has TRBV6-1 and TRBJ2-2; D uncertain. Trimming took 3 bases from V and 1 from J, leaving 3 bases between them. CDR1 MNHNS and CDR2 SASEGT come from the germline V gene. CDR3 length: 13 amino acids. Written as DNA, the CDR3 is TGTGCCAGCAGTGATGTGAACACCGGGGAGCTGTTTTTT. Translating it yields CASSDVNTGELFF.

This clonotype has a handful of counts. V and J are TRBV2 and TRBJ2-1; 14 bases line up with TRBD2. Germline trimming cut 6 bases from V and 8 bases from J; bases unmatched to any gene: 9. In germline, CDR1 is SNHLY, CDR2 FYNNEI. CDR3 length: 16 residues. The DNA of the CDR3 is TGTGCCAGCAGGAGACTAGCGGGGGGGGGGGCCGATGAGCAGTTCTTC. Its protein is CASRRLAGGGADEQFF. Based on the CDR3 plus reference TRBV2 and TRBJ2-1, the full variable domain is EPEVTQTPSHQVTQMGQEVILRCVPISNHLYFYWYRQILGQKVEFLVSFYNNEISEKSEIFDDQFSVERPDGSNFTLKIRSTKLEDSAMYFCASRRLAGGGADEQFFGPGTRLTVL.

V gene TRBV7-4 combines with J gene TRBJ2-1; 10 nucleotides match TRBD2. The CDR3 covers 14 residues. V gave up 4 bases and J gave up 10 bases; unmatched junction bases: 7. Looked up from germline, CDR1 is SGHVT and CDR2 is SQSDAQ. The DNA for the CDR3 is TGTGCCAGCAGCTGGCTAGCGGGAGATGGGGAGCAGTTCTTC. Translation gives CASSWLAGDGEQFF.

The rearrangement links TRBV24-1 to TRBJ2-3; the match to TRBD1 covers 10 bases. The trim removed 0 bases at V and 2 bases at J, leaving 4 bases unmatched. The germline CDR1 and CDR2 sequences are KGHDR and SFDVKD. This CDR3 comprises 17 residues. The CDR3 loop is CATSDLPGQGPTDTQYF. The CDR3 coding sequence is TGTGCCACCAGTGATTTGCCGGGACAGGGGCCCACAGATACGCAGTATTTT.

This chain connects TRBV20-1 to TRBJ2-5, with D unclear. The length of the CDR3 is 12 residues. The V end was cut by 4 bases, the J end by 1 base, with 7 bases between. Germline V gene data show CDR1 as DFQATT and CDR2 as SNEGSKA (reference sequence). CDR3 amino acids: CSATSAQETQYF. The CDR3 DNA is TGCAGTGCTACGTCAGCCCAAGAGACCCAGTACTTC.